A single sample gave rise to the 10 T cell receptor beta chains below, sequenced in a study of blood T cell repertoires in COVID-19. The protocol was immunoSEQ multiplex PCR, while the TCRdb copy is restricted to in-frame clones and leaves out a portion. The sample shows approximately 230,000 clones, about 80% of them seen only once. The specimen was peripheral blood. The receptors shown here come from a man older than 75 with acute or convalescent COVID-19.

This chain joins TRBV24-1 and TRBJ1-2; unclear D gene. The V gene lost 2 bases and the J gene lost 4 bases, with 10 bases spanning the gap. The CDR3 sequence is 14 residues long. From germline, CDR1 is KGHDR and CDR2 SFDVKD. CDR3 amino acids: CATSDSAGVYGYTF. Here the CDR3 DNA reads TGTGCCACCAGTGATTCGGCGGGAGTCTATGGCTACACCTTC.

The V call is TRBV24-1, the J call TRBJ2-7; 7 nucleotides align to TRBD2. V dropped 3 bases and J dropped 0; count of bases not matched to a gene: 7. The CDR3 has 16 amino acids. Germline V gives CDR1 KGHDR, CDR2 SFDVKD. The CDR3 spells CATSDGLAESSYEQYF. CDR3 nucleotide sequence: TGTGCCACCAGTGATGGTCTAGCGGAGAGCTCCTACGAGCAGTACTTC.

The V and J genes are TRBV2 and TRBJ1-3, with D hard to call. Germline CDR1 and CDR2: SNHLY and FYNNEI. The CDR3 spans 16 residues. Trimming took 4 bases from V and 0 from J, leaving 13 bases between them. The CDR3 sequence: CASSGPGAFSGNTIYF. CDR3 sequence (DNA): TGTGCCAGCAGTGGGCCCGGAGCTTTCTCTGGAAACACCATATATTTT.

V and J are TRBV12-3 or TRBV12-4 and TRBJ1-2; D is unclear. This CDR3 is 13 amino acids long. V was shortened by 1 base and J by 4 bases, with 7 bases between the two germline ends. CDR3 nucleotide sequence: TGTGCCAGCAGTTTAGGGGAGATCTATGGCTACACCTTC. Amino acid sequence: CASSLGEIYGYTF.

This clone was seen more than once but under ten times. V and J are TRBV10-3 and TRBJ1-2; 9 bases are a match to TRBD1. The germline V gene encodes CDR1 ENHRY and CDR2 SYGVKD. This CDR3 has 14 amino acids. Losses at the gene ends were 8 bases for V and 2 bases for J; bases not matched to a gene: 6. The CDR3 region is CAIRVGTGNYGYTF. The CDR3 nucleotides are TGTGCCATCCGTGTAGGGACAGGGAACTATGGCTACACCTTC.

This clone has at least ten counts. Here the CDR3 DNA reads TGTGCCAGCAGTCCCGGGACAGGGGGCCTGGATGGCTACACCTTC. This encodes CASSPGTGGLDGYTF. The chain joins TRBV25-1 to TRBJ1-2; TRBD1 matches at 12 bases. The CDR3 covers 15 residues. The germline V gene has CDR1 MGHDK and CDR2 SYGVNS. V dropped 5 bases and J dropped 6; count of bases not matched to a gene: 7.

The CDR3: CASSLGGHKYNEQFF. In nucleotides, the CDR3 is TGTGCCAGCAGCTTAGGGGGACACAAATACAATGAGCAGTTCTTC. The rearrangement uses TRBV7-2 and TRBJ2-1; tentative D call: TRBD1 (6 bases). Trimming shortened V by 1 base and J by 4 bases, and 11 bases separated the two germline ends. Germline V CDR1 and CDR2: SGHTA, FQGNSA. CDR3 length: 15 residues. Filled out from reference TRBV7-2 and TRBJ2-1, the complete variable domain reads GAGVSQSPSNKVTEKGKDVELRCDPISGHTALYWYRQSLGQGLEFLIYFQGNSAPDKSGLPSDRFSAERTGGSVSTLTIQRTQQEDSAVYLCASSLGGHKYNEQFFGPGTRLTVL.

The rearrangement uses TRBV20-1 and TRBJ2-1; D possibly corresponds to TRBD2 (5 bases). Germline CDR1 is DFQATT and CDR2 is SNEGSKA (reference sequence). Trimming stripped 5 bases from V and 10 bases from J, with 12 bases between. The CDR3 loop spans 11 amino acids. The CDR3 loop reads CSAPEGREQFF. CDR3 DNA: TGCAGTGCTCCTGAGGGCAGAGAGCAGTTCTTC.

The chain joins TRBV10-1 to TRBJ1-2; 7 nucleotides line up with TRBD1. CDR3 size: 17 residues. Trimming took 0 bases from V and 5 from J; bases not matched to a gene: 12. Germline CDR1 and CDR2: WNHNN and SYGVQD (reference sequence). The CDR3 is CASSESWDSPPFYGYTF. The CDR3, as DNA: TGCGCCAGCAGTGAGTCTTGGGACAGCCCGCCATTTTATGGCTACACCTTC.

This chain links TRBV2 with TRBJ1-2, with D possibly being TRBD1 (5 bases). V lost 0 bases, J lost 4 bases, and 9 bases lay in between. The CDR3 runs to 14 residues. In germline, CDR1 is SNHLY, CDR2 FYNNEI. In DNA form, the CDR3 reads TGTGCCAGCAGTGAAGCGCCAGGGCTCTATGGCTACACCTTC. It translates to CASSEAPGLYGYTF.